The 19 T cell receptor beta chains below all came from one sample that was sequenced in a study of metastatic and nonmetastatic thyroid tumors. TCRdb re-called the PCR reads via MiXCR. Of 15,000 or so clones listed, over 25% were seen once; the top ten hold approximately 12%. Each patient went into thyroid surgery without having received any treatment. The material sequenced was tumor tissue. The receptors were sampled from a male donor with papillary thyroid cancer or a benign thyroid nodule (not recorded which). Some clones in this sample may be carry-over from other donors' samples.

This sequence joins TRBV28 and TRBJ1-1; D not certain. The CDR3 totals 16 residues. With 6 bases removed from V and 0 bases from J, the gap between germline ends came to 17 bases. Germline CDR1 is MDHEN and CDR2 is SYDVKM. The CDR3: CASRNLVDTVNTEAFF. The CDR3 coding sequence is TGTGCCAGCAGGAATCTGGTCGACACAGTGAACACTGAAGCTTTCTTT.

The chain combines TRBV9 with TRBJ2-7, with D possibly TRBD1 on 5 matching bases. Germline CDR1 is SGDLS and CDR2 is YYNGEE. The CDR3 covers 15 residues. V lost 2 bases to trimming and J lost 0 bases, with 12 bases between them. The CDR3 sequence: CASSVADSSSYEQYF. The CDR3 coding sequence is TGTGCCAGCAGCGTGGCTGACAGTAGCTCCTACGAGCAGTACTTC.

Regarding this clone: Other DNA sequences in this sample translate to the same CDR3. The V gene is TRBV5-1, the J gene TRBJ1-3, with D uncertain. Trimming pared 0 bases from V and 5 bases from J, leaving 6 bases between. Germline V gives CDR1 SGHRS, CDR2 YFSETQ. This CDR3 comprises 13 residues. Here the CDR3 reads CASSLDFRNTIYF. The CDR3 DNA reads as TGCGCCAGCAGCTTGGATTTCCGAAACACCATATATTTT.

This clone was seen repeatedly, ten times or more. This chain links TRBV7-2 with TRBJ2-7; 10 positions match TRBD2. This CDR3 spans 13 amino acids. From germline, CDR1 is SGHTA and CDR2 FQGNSA. Losses at the gene ends were 2 bases for V and 6 bases for J; bases not matched to a gene: 1. The CDR3, as DNA: TGTGCCAGCAGCTTACTAGCGGGAGCCGAGCAGTACTTC. This translates into CASSLLAGAEQYF.

This clone qualifies as medium-sized. The rearrangement joins TRBV2 to TRBJ2-6; D gene ambiguous. CDR3 length equals 12 residues. The germline V and J ends were trimmed by 7 bases and 4 bases, with 5 bases remaining between them. Germline V gene lookup returns CDR1 SNHLY and CDR2 FYNNEI. The CDR3 bases are TGTGCCAGCATCGCCGGGGCCAACGTCCTGACTTTC. Its protein product is CASIAGANVLTF.

Comment on this clone: Possible read error: a much larger clone is one base away. V usage is TRBV7-8 and J usage is TRBJ1-5; 10 bases match TRBD1. The ends lost 5 bases at V and 6 bases at J; junction bases unmatched: 4. Germline CDR1 and CDR2: SGHVS and FQNEAQ. There are 14 residues in the CDR3. The CDR3 nucleotides are TGTGCCAGCAGCCGGGGACAGGGGAGTCAGCCCCAGCATTTT. It codes for CASSRGQGSQPQHF.

This clone appeared many times. The V call is TRBV7-2, the J call TRBJ2-3; D ambiguous. The V gene's germline CDR1 is SGHTA and CDR2 FQGNSA. CDR3 length: 14 amino acids. Trimming cost V 5 bases and J 4 bases, with 13 bases left between them. For the CDR3, the DNA is TGTGCCAGCAGCCTAAACCAGCCCCCAGATACGCAGTATTTT. It yields the protein CASSLNQPPDTQYF.

V is TRBV2 and J is TRBJ1-3; D remains ambiguous. This CDR3 spans 14 amino acids. Trimming removed 4 bases from V and 1 base from J, with 8 bases in between. From germline, CDR1 is SNHLY and CDR2 FYNNEI. The DNA for the CDR3 is TGTGCCAGCAGTGGAGGCAGGTCTGGAAACACCATATATTTT. Translating gives CASSGGRSGNTIYF. Drawing the rest from reference TRBV2 and TRBJ1-3, the complete variable domain is EPEVTQTPSHQVTQMGQEVILRCVPISNHLYFYWYRQILGQKVEFLVSFYNNEISEKSEIFDDQFSVERPDGSNFTLKIRSTKLEDSAMYFCASSGGRSGNTIYFGEGSWLTVV.

The V call is TRBV4-1, the J call TRBJ2-7; D remains ambiguous. The CDR3 contains 15 residues. Trimming left V 1 base short and J 3 bases short, with 13 bases between. CDR1 and CDR2 (germline): MGHRA, YSYEKL. In nucleotides, the CDR3 is TGCGCCAGCAGCCAAGGGGCCCAGTCGTACTACGAGCAGTACTTC. As protein: CASSQGAQSYYEQYF.

The chain employs TRBV20-1 and TRBJ2-7; D is ambiguous. Between the trimmed V and J ends, which lost 4 bases and 10 bases, there was a span of 14 bases. There are 11 residues in the CDR3. Germline-derived CDR1 and CDR2 are DFQATT and SNEGSKA (reference sequence). CDR3 nucleotide sequence: TGCAGTGCTATCGCCCGCTACTATCAGTACTTC. This encodes CSAIARYYQYF.

This clone was seen once. The CDR3 sequence: CASSPGRRPPYEQYF. CDR3 nucleotide sequence: TGTGCCAGCAGCCCAGGGAGGAGACCGCCCTACGAGCAGTACTTC. The V and J genes are TRBV7-9 and TRBJ2-7; D may be TRBD2 (6 bases). Trimming shortened V by 5 bases and J by 2 bases, and 16 bases separated the two germline ends. Germline V lookup: CDR1 SEHNR, CDR2 FQNEAQ (reference sequence). The CDR3 is made up of 15 amino acids.

This clone was seen only a few times. The CDR3 DNA follows: TGTGCCAGCAGTTCCCTAAGCAGGCACGAAGAGACCCAGTACTTC. This codes for CASSSLSRHEETQYF. The chain links TRBV12-3 or TRBV12-4 to TRBJ2-5; D is uncertain. Trimming took 4 bases from V and 3 from J, leaving 15 bases between them. The CDR3 has 15 amino acids.

This chain links TRBV2 with TRBJ1-5, with no clear D. V was cut by 6 bases and J by 7 bases, with 10 bases left in between. The CDR3 has 12 amino acids. Germline V lookup: CDR1 SNHLY, CDR2 FYNNEI. CDR3 bases: TGTGCCAGCAGCAACGAAGCCCAGCCCCAGCATTTT. Its protein is CASSNEAQPQHF.

This clone was picked up a small number of times. The genes are TRBV11-2 and TRBJ2-1, with 8 bases fitting TRBD1. V lost 5 bases to trimming and J lost 1 base; unmatched junction nucleotides: 13. Germline V gives CDR1 SGHAT, CDR2 FQNNGV. This CDR3 contains 18 residues. The CDR3 DNA reads TGTGCCAGCAGCCTCTTCTTGGCGAACAGGGGGTCCTACAATGAGCAGTTCTTC. It codes for CASSLFLANRGSYNEQFF. The complete variable domain, with remaining parts taken from reference TRBV11-2 and TRBJ2-1, reads EAGVAQSPRYKIIEKRQSVAFWCNPISGHATLYWYQQILGQGPKLLIQFQNNGVVDDSQLPKDRFSAERLKGVDSTLKIQPAKLEDSAVYLCASSLFLANRGSYNEQFFGPGTRLTVL.

This chain links TRBV6-2 or TRBV6-3 with TRBJ1-1; no definite D call. The germline V gene has CDR1 MNHEY and CDR2 SVGEGT. Trimming stripped 0 bases from V and 4 bases from J, with 6 bases between. This CDR3 is 13 amino acids long. The DNA of the CDR3 is TGTGCCAGCAGTTACTCGATGCCCACTGAAGCTTTCTTT. It encodes CASSYSMPTEAFF.

There are many counts of this clone. Relative to the germline gene, one junction end is altered; a read error may explain this. The genes are TRBV7-7 and TRBJ2-5; the D gene could be TRBD1 or TRBD2 (5 bases each). CDR1 is SSHAT, CDR2 FNYEAQ, per germline (reference sequence). The CDR3 extends over 15 amino acids. CDR3 DNA: TGTGCTAGCAGCTTTGGGGGAGTCGATGGGGAGACCCAGTACTTC. It yields the protein CASSFGGVDGETQYF.

The sample holds many counts of this clone. V gene TRBV11-3 combines with J gene TRBJ1-1; 8 bases agree with TRBD1. The CDR3 contains 14 residues. Germline V gene sequence: CDR1 SGHNT, CDR2 YENEEA. After removal of 8 bases from V and 5 bases from J, the junction contained 10 bases not matched to a gene. The DNA of the CDR3 is TGTGCCAGCGAAGAACGGACAGGGCGAACTGAAGCTTTCTTT. This encodes CASEERTGRTEAFF.

This clone counts as medium-sized (0.01 to 0.1%). The chain combines TRBV27 with TRBJ1-2, with a tentative D call TRBD1 (5 bases). The CDR3 is 12 amino acids. V lost 7 bases and J 4 bases, leaving 10 bases between the germline ends. Germline loops: CDR1 MNHEY, CDR2 SMNVEV (reference sequence). The CDR3 protein is CASKQGGYGYTF. The CDR3 nucleotides are TGTGCCAGCAAGCAGGGAGGCTATGGCTACACCTTC.

This clone has a single count. V usage is TRBV5-1 and J usage is TRBJ1-1; D may be TRBD1 (6 bases). CDR3 length: 14 amino acids. V was cut by 2 bases and J by 2 bases, with 10 bases left in between. CDR1 and CDR2 from the germline V gene are SGHRS and YFSETQ. The CDR3 region is CASSLRTVNTEAFF. Written as DNA, the CDR3 is TGCGCCAGCAGCTTACGGACAGTTAACACTGAAGCTTTCTTT.